This T cell receptor beta chain comes out of a study of blood T cell repertoires in COVID-19. Across the whole study: Collection of acute and convalescent COVID-19 samples took place in the United States, Italy and Spain.

Per the germline V gene, CDR1 is SGHAT and CDR2 is FQNNGV. The CDR3 is 14 amino acids. Trimming cost V 1 base and J 2 bases, with 8 bases left between them. Clones were read by immunoSEQ multiplex PCR, and TCRdb kept only the in-frame ones, dropping some. This sample has 150,000 to 200,000 clones, with roughly nine tenths found just once. What was sequenced was peripheral blood. V usage is TRBV11-2 and J usage is TRBJ2-5; possible D gene TRBD1, 5 bases. The sequence was collected from a man in his sixties or seventies with active or convalescent COVID-19. CDR3 amino acids: CASSLVGRQETQYF. The CDR3 DNA follows: TGTGCCAGCAGCTTAGTGGGGCGGCAAGAGACCCAGTACTTC.